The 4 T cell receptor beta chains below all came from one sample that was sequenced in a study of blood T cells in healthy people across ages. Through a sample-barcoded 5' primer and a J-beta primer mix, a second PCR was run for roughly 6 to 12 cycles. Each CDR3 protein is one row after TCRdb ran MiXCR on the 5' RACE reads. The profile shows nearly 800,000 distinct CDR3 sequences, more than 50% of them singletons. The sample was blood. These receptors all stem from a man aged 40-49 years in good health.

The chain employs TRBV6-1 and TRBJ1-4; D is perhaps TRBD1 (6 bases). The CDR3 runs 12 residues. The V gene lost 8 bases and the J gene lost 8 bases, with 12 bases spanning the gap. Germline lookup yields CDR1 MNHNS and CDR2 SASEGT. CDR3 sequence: CASQGTREKLFF. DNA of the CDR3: TGTGCCAGCCAGGGGACGCGCGAAAAACTGTTTTTT.

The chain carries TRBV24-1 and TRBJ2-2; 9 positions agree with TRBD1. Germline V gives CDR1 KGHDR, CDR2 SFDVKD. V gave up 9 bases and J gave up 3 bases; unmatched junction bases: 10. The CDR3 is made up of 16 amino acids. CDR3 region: CATGDHRGLDTGELFF. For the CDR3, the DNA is TGTGCCACCGGAGACCACAGGGGGCTGGACACCGGGGAGCTGTTTTTT.

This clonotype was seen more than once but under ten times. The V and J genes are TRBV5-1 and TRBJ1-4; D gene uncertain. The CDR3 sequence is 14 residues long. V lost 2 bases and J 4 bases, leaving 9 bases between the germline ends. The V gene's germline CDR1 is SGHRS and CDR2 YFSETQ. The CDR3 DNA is TGCGCCAGCAGCTTACGGGGTATTAATGAAAAACTGTTTTTT. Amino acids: CASSLRGINEKLFF.

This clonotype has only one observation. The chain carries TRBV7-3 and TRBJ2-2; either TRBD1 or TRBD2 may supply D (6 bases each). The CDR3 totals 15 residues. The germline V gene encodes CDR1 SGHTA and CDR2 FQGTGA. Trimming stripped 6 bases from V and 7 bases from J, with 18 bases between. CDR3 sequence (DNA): TGTGCCAGCAGTCAGGGACGGGGGCAAAGCGGGGAGCTGTTTTTT. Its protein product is CASSQGRGQSGELFF.